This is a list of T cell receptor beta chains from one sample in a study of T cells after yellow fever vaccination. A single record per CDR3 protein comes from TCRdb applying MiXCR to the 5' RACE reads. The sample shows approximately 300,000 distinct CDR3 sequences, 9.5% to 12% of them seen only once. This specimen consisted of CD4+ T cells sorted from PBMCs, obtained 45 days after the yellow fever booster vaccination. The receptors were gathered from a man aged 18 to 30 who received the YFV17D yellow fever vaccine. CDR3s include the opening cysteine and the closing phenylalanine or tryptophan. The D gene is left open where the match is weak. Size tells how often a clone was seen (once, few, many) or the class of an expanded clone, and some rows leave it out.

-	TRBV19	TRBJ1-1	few	TGTGCCAGTACCCCCAGGGGACCTCCTATAAACACTGAAGCTTTCTTT	CASTPRGPPINTEAFF
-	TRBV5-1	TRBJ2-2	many	TGCGCCAGCAGCTTGGAGTTTACCGGGGAGCTGTTTTTT	CASSLEFTGELFF
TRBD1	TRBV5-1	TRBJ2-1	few	TGCGCCAGCAGCTCGTTACAGGGGTCTGAGCAGTTCTTC	CASSSLQGSEQFF
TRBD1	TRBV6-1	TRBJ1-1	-	TGTGCCAGCAGCTACGACAGGGACACTGAAGCTTTCTTT	CASSYDRDTEAFF
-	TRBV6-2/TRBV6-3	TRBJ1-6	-	TGTGCCAGCAGTTACGAGGGGATTTCACCCCTCCACTTT	CASSYEGISPLHF
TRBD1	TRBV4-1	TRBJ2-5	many	TGCGCCAGCAGCCAAAGGGGACAGGCAGAAGAGACCCAGTACTTC	CASSQRGQAEETQYF
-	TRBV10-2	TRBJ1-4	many	TGCGCCACCATGGGTGAAAAACTGTTTTTT	CATMGEKLFF
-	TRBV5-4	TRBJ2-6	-	TGTGCCAGCAGCTTGGGGACATTCCCTTCTGGGGCCAACGTCCTGACTTTC	CASSLGTFPSGANVLTF
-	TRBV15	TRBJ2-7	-	TGTGCCACCAGCAGAGAAGGGGGACAACACGAGCAGTACTTC	CATSREGGQHEQYF
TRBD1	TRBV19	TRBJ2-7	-	TGTGCCAGTGGGGTCAGGACAGGGTACGAGCAGTACTTC	CASGVRTGYEQYF
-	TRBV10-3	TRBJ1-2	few	TGTGCCGTCTCCGGGGGGACTAACTATGGCTACACCTTC	CAVSGGTNYGYTF
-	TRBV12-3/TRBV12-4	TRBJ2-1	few	TGTGCCAGCAGTCGGTCCCTTGGGGTGCAGTTCTTC	CASSRSLGVQFF
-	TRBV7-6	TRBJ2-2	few	TGTGCCAGCAGCTTACAGGCAACGAACACCGGGGAGCTGTTTTTT	CASSLQATNTGELFF
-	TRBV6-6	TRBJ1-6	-	TGTGCCAGCAGTTACTCGCGGGGGATCAGTTCACCCCTCCACTTT	CASSYSRGISSPLHF
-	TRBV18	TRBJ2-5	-	TGTGCCAGCTCACCAACGGGGACCCCGGGGGAGACCCAGTACTTC	CASSPTGTPGETQYF
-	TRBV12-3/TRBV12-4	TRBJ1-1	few	TGTGCCAGCAGTTTATTCGACATCTTGAACACTGAAGCTTTCTTT	CASSLFDILNTEAFF
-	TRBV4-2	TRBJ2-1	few	TGTGCCAGCAGCCAAGATCTTGAGACAACGGGTTACAATGAGCAGTTCTTC	CASSQDLETTGYNEQFF
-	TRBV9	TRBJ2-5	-	TGTGCCAGCAGCCCCGCGGTAGCGGATCCGGGGACCCAGTACTTC	CASSPAVADPGTQYF
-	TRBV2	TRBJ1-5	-	TGTGCCAGCAGTGGTCAGGGTCCCCCCCAGCATTTT	CASSGQGPPQHF
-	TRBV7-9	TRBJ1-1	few	TGTGCCAGCAGCTTCGAAGAGATTACTTTAGAAGCTTTCTTT	CASSFEEITLEAFF
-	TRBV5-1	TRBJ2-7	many	TGCGCCAGCAGCTTGGGGGGCCTGCCCTCCTACGAGCAGTACTTC	CASSLGGLPSYEQYF
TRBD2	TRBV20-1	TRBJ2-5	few	TGCAGTGCCATCCTGACTAGCGGGGGGGCTGGGGAGACCCAGTACTTC	CSAILTSGGAGETQYF
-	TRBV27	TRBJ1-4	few	TGTGCCAGCAGTTCAGAAGGGGGTACCTCAACTAATGAAAAACTGTTTTTT	CASSSEGGTSTNEKLFF
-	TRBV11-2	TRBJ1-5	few	TGTGCCAGCAGCTTAGTCCCAGGGTCTTGGCATTTT	CASSLVPGSWHF
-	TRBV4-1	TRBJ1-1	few	TGCGCCAGCAGCCAAGTAGTGAACACTGAAGCTTTCTTT	CASSQVVNTEAFF
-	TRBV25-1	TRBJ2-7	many	TGTGCCAGCAGGGACTCAGGATCCTACGAGCAGTACTTC	CASRDSGSYEQYF
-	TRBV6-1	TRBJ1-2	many	TGTGCCAGCAGTGACCGGGGCTATGGCTACACCTTC	CASSDRGYGYTF
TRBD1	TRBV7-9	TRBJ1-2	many	TGTGCCAGCAGCTTGGGACAGGGCTTATCAGCTAACTATGGCTACACCTTC	CASSLGQGLSANYGYTF
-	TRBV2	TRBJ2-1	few	TGTGCCAGCACCCGCCGGGCTAGCTCCTACAATGAGCAGTTCTTC	CASTRRASSYNEQFF
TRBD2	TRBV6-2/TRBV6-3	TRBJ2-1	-	TGTGCCAGCAGTTACTCGGGCGGGGGGTACAATGAGCAGTTCTTC	CASSYSGGGYNEQFF
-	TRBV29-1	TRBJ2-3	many	TGCAGCGTTGAAATCGGCGGAGTCACAGATACGCAGTATTTT	CSVEIGGVTDTQYF
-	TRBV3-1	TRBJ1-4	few	TGTGCCAGCAGACCCCCCGGGACCGCGAATGAAAAACTGTTTTTT	CASRPPGTANEKLFF
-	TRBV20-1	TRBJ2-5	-	TGCAGTGCTAGATATGACAGAAAAGAGACCCAGTACTTC	CSARYDRKETQYF